These 8 T cell receptor beta chains came from one sample sequenced in a study of T-cell reconstitution after alpha-beta-depleted transplantation in children. Unique molecular identifiers featured in how the TCRbeta library was prepared. MiXCR, applied by TCRdb to the PCR reads, yields one record per CDR3 protein. The sample yields almost 250,000 distinct CDR3 sequences, about 25% seen once. Sequencing used PBMCs, obtained before TCRalphabeta/CD19-depleted stem cell transplant. The receptors shown here come from a girl aged 2-10 years with Fanconi anemia, due to receive a stem cell transplant.

There are a few counts of this clonotype. The chain has TRBV5-5 and TRBJ2-3; TRBD1 or TRBD2 may be the D gene (5 bases each). CDR1 is SGHKS and CDR2 is YYEKEE in the germline V gene (reference sequence). V lost 2 bases and J lost 2, with 12 bases in between. The CDR3 is 15 amino acids. The DNA for the CDR3 is TGTGCCAGCAGCTTAATGGGACCGCCCACAGATACGCAGTATTTT. Its translation: CASSLMGPPTDTQYF.

This clonotype was observed many times. V is TRBV29-1 and J is TRBJ2-1; 7 nucleotides align to TRBD2. Germline values: CDR1 SQVTM, CDR2 ANQGSEA. J lost 3 bases, V lost 6 bases, and 8 bases had no gene match. The CDR3 totals 14 residues. This CDR3 reads CSVASGTNYNEQFF. CDR3 DNA: TGCAGCGTCGCGAGCGGGACCAACTACAATGAGCAGTTCTTC.

This clonotype was observed a few times. V is TRBV18 and J is TRBJ2-1; 15 nucleotides match TRBD2. After removal of 6 bases from V and 1 base from J, the junction contained 1 base not matched to a gene. Germline V gene data show CDR1 as KGHSH and CDR2 as LQKENI. The CDR3 has 16 amino acids. The CDR3, as DNA: TGTGCCAGCTCCGGGACTAGCGGGGGGTCCTACAATGAGCAGTTCTTC. It specifies CASSGTSGGSYNEQFF.

This clonotype was seen many times. The chain employs TRBV20-1 and TRBJ2-5; 8 bases map to TRBD2. The germline CDR1 and CDR2 sequences are DFQATT and SNEGSKA (reference sequence). J lost 5 bases, V lost 0 bases, and 8 bases had no gene match. The CDR3 runs to 15 residues. CDR3 in amino acids: CSARDPGLEMETQYF. The DNA of the CDR3 is TGCAGTGCTAGAGATCCGGGACTAGAGATGGAGACCCAGTACTTC.

This clonotype occurred many times. J is TRBJ1-2 and V is TRBV19; D is unclear. Germline lookup yields CDR1 LNHDA and CDR2 SQIVND (reference sequence). The CDR3 sequence is 15 residues long. V was shortened by 1 base and J by 2 bases, with 11 bases between the two germline ends. The CDR3 DNA reads as TGTGCCAGTAGTATAGCGGATTACAGCAACTATGGCTACACCTTC. Translation: CASSIADYSNYGYTF.

This clonotype was recorded many times. This chain joins TRBV20-1 and TRBJ2-7; D call uncertain. Trimming pared 3 bases from V and 0 bases from J, leaving 6 bases between. There are 12 residues in the CDR3. Germline CDR1 DFQATT, CDR2 SNEGSKA (reference sequence). The CDR3 nucleotides read TGCAGTGCTAGGACGGGCTCCTACGAGCAGTACTTC. As protein: CSARTGSYEQYF.

This clonotype has at least ten counts. The chain couples TRBV29-1 to TRBJ2-5; no firm D call. This CDR3 spans 10 amino acids. The V gene lost 1 base and the J gene lost 5 bases, with 2 bases spanning the gap. In germline, CDR1 is SQVTM, CDR2 ANQGSEA. The CDR3 loop is CSVEVETQYF. CDR3 DNA sequence: TGCAGCGTTGAAGTCGAGACCCAGTACTTC.

This clonotype was recorded many times. The junction shows a germline mismatch at one end, possibly a read error. The V and J genes are TRBV20-1 and TRBJ2-1; D is unresolved. Germline V gives CDR1 DFQATT, CDR2 SNEGSKA (reference sequence). This CDR3 is 12 amino acids long. Here the CDR3 DNA reads TGCAGTGCTCGAGAACCTGGAAATGAGCAGTTCTTC. Encoded protein: CSAREPGNEQFF.